This is a list of T cell receptor beta chains from one sample in a study of cytomegalovirus exposure and HLA in healthy donors. The protocol was immunoSEQ multiplex PCR, while the TCRdb copy is restricted to in-frame clones and leaves out a portion. This repertoire shows about 95,000 clones, 75% to 85% found once; its top ten account for 3% to 4%. Sequenced input: PBMCs. The receptors derive from a man aged 25-40 years in good health and CMV-seropositive. Each CDR3 is given with its conserved first and last residue. A D gene is named only where the DNA matches it firmly. The listing skips clone size in some rows; elsewhere it reads once, few, many or a size class.

TRBV9	.	TRBJ2-1	TRBD1	TGTGCCAGCAGCGTCGGGGACAGGGGCAAGAATGAGCAGTTCTTC	CASSVGDRGKNEQFF
TRBV28	.	TRBJ1-1	.	TGTGCCAGCAGCCCCGACGGGAGGGGTTGGGGGAACACTGAAGCTTTCTTT	CASSPDGRGWGNTEAFF
TRBV11-3	.	TRBJ2-1	TRBD2	TGTGCCAGCAGCCAAGGCAGCGGGAGGGACTACAATGAGCAGTTCTTC	CASSQGSGRDYNEQFF
TRBV10-3	.	TRBJ1-1	TRBD1	TGTGCCATCAGTGAGTCCAGGGGGCATCAAGCTTTCTTT	CAISESRGHQAFF
TRBV7-9	.	TRBJ2-4	TRBD1	TGTGCCAGCAGCTTAGGGGACAGGGGTTTTCTAGCCAAAAACATTCAGTACTTC	CASSLGDRGFLAKNIQYF
TRBV7-2	.	TRBJ2-2	.	TGTGCCAGCAGGCTTAGAGGGACCGGGGAGCTGTTTTTT	CASRLRGTGELFF
TRBV6-6	few	TRBJ2-7	TRBD2	TGTGCCAGCAGTTACGGGGGAGCGGGAGGGCCTGGGGAGCAGTACTTC	CASSYGGAGGPGEQYF
TRBV6-1	.	TRBJ2-5	TRBD2	TGTGCCAGCAGTGAAGACTGGACTAGCGGGTCACAAGAGACCCAGTACTTC	CASSEDWTSGSQETQYF
TRBV11-2	.	TRBJ2-5	.	TGTGCCAGCAGCTTAGTAGGCAGGTCTCAAGAGACCCAGTACTTC	CASSLVGRSQETQYF
TRBV2	.	TRBJ2-5	TRBD1	TGTGCCAGCAGCCGGGACAGGGGGATGGAGACCCAGTACTTC	CASSRDRGMETQYF
TRBV28	.	TRBJ2-7	TRBD1	TGTGCCAGCAGTCCGGTAGACAGGGGGTACGAGCAGTACTTC	CASSPVDRGYEQYF
TRBV9	.	TRBJ2-2	.	TGTGCCAGCAGCGTAGAAAGGGTGCGGACAACGAACACCGGGGAGCTGTTTTTT	CASSVERVRTTNTGELFF
TRBV6-1	.	TRBJ2-1	TRBD2	TGTGCCAGCAGTTTGACTAGCGGATCCTACAATGAGCAGTTCTTC	CASSLTSGSYNEQFF
TRBV19	.	TRBJ1-2	.	TGTGCCAGTAGTACCCAGGGGAATGACTATGGCTACACCTTC	CASSTQGNDYGYTF
TRBV7-9	.	TRBJ2-7	TRBD1	TGTTCCAGCAGTATGACAGGGGCCTACGAGCAGTACTTC	CSSSMTGAYEQYF
TRBV6-5	.	TRBJ1-3	.	TGTGCCAGCAGTTACACAGGGACGAACACCATATATTTT	CASSYTGTNTIYF
TRBV27	.	TRBJ2-2	TRBD2	TGTGCCAGCAGTTTATCGGATAGCGGGAGGGGGACCGGGGAGCTGTTTTTT	CASSLSDSGRGTGELFF
TRBV6-1	.	TRBJ2-7	.	TGTGCCAGCAGTGAAGGGCCCTCAGAGCAGTACTTC	CASSEGPSEQYF
TRBV18	.	TRBJ2-2	TRBD1	TGTGCCAGCCGGTTCCCGGGACAGAGTCTCGGCACCGGGGAGCTGTTTTTT	CASRFPGQSLGTGELFF
TRBV28	.	TRBJ1-2	.	TGTGCCCCCAAACACAGCCCAGTCCCCTATGTCGACTATGGCTACACCTTC	CAPKHSPVPYVDYGYTF
TRBV28	few	TRBJ1-4	TRBD1	TGTGCCAGCACCAGACAGGGGCCTGGTGAAAAACTGTTTTTT	CASTRQGPGEKLFF
TRBV6-1	.	TRBJ2-7	TRBD2	TGTGCCAGCAGTGAAGCAATTCTTAGCGGGCCCTACGAGCAGTACTTC	CASSEAILSGPYEQYF
TRBV18	few	TRBJ1-1	.	TGTGCCAGCTCGGGGCCGAACACTGAAGCTTTCTTT	CASSGPNTEAFF
TRBV30	.	TRBJ2-3	.	TGTGCCTGGAGTACAGGCCAACTCAGGTATTTT	CAWSTGQLRYF
TRBV5-1	.	TRBJ2-7	TRBD2	TGCGCCAGCACCCCGACTAGCGGGACCTACGAGCAGTACTTC	CASTPTSGTYEQYF
TRBV5-1	.	TRBJ2-1	TRBD2	TGCGCCAGCAGCTTGGTTGGCGGGAGCAATGAGCAGTTCTTC	CASSLVGGSNEQFF
TRBV2	.	TRBJ1-2	TRBD1	TGTGCCAGCAGGACAGGGGTTCTCTATGGCTACACCTTC	CASRTGVLYGYTF
TRBV13	.	TRBJ1-5	.	TGTGCCAGCAGCTCGGGGGGGAATCAGCCCCAGCATTTT	CASSSGGNQPQHF
TRBV5-1	.	TRBJ2-5	TRBD1	TGCGCCAGCAGCTTGGGGACAGGGGGCCAAGAGACCCAGTACTTC	CASSLGTGGQETQYF
TRBV28	.	TRBJ2-7	.	TGTGCCAGCAGTTCACCTCAGGGGGGAAAAGAACACGAGCAGTACTTC	CASSSPQGGKEHEQYF
TRBV12-5	.	TRBJ2-1	.	TGTGCTAGTGGTTTGGTAGGTCTGGGTAGGAGAGTGGATTTTTGGGAGCAGTTCTTC	CASGLVGLGRRVDFWEQFF
TRBV6-5	.	TRBJ2-7	.	TGTGCCAGCACTTGGAGTGAAGAGCAGTACTTC	CASTWSEEQYF
TRBV5-1	.	TRBJ2-1	TRBD2	TGCGCCAGCAGCCAGTCTAGCGGGAGGTTCGATGAGCAGTTCTTC	CASSQSSGRFDEQFF
TRBV18	.	TRBJ2-1	.	TGTGCCAGCTCACCGACGGGGAAGAATGAGCAGTTCTTC	CASSPTGKNEQFF
TRBV5-6	.	TRBJ2-7	.	TGTGCCAGCAGCTCCGCGGGTTCGGGCTACGAGCAGTACTTC	CASSSAGSGYEQYF
TRBV29-1	.	TRBJ2-1	.	TGCAGCGTTGAAGGTAGAGTTGAGCAGTTCTTC	CSVEGRVEQFF
TRBV2	.	TRBJ2-1	TRBD2	TGTGCCAGCAGACTAGCGGGGGACTTCTACAATGAGCAGTTCTTC	CASRLAGDFYNEQFF
TRBV5-1	.	TRBJ1-2	.	TGCGCCAGCAGCCCCGGGACAAACTATGGCTACACCTTC	CASSPGTNYGYTF
TRBV28	.	TRBJ2-7	.	TGTGCCAGCAGTACCCGACGGGGCTCCTACGAGCAGTACTTC	CASSTRRGSYEQYF
TRBV5-8	.	TRBJ2-1	TRBD1	TGTGCCAGCAGAGGGCTTGGGACAGGGACTTACAATGAGCAGTTCTTC	CASRGLGTGTYNEQFF
TRBV5-4	.	TRBJ2-2	.	TGTGCCAGCAGCCCCGAGTCCGGGGAGCTGTTTTTT	CASSPESGELFF
TRBV11-2	.	TRBJ2-5	.	TGTGCCAGCAGCTCCTCAGTGGCAGGCCAAGAGACCCAGTACTTC	CASSSSVAGQETQYF
TRBV28	.	TRBJ1-5	.	TGTGCCAGCAGTCAGGGGCGGACCAGCAATCAGCCCCAGCATTTT	CASSQGRTSNQPQHF
TRBV27	.	TRBJ1-2	TRBD1	TGTGCCAGCAGCCCTTCGACAGGGACCTATGGCTACACCTTC	CASSPSTGTYGYTF
TRBV18	.	TRBJ2-1	TRBD2	TGTGCCAGCTCACCAACGTCTAGCGGTAATGAGCAGTTCTTC	CASSPTSSGNEQFF
TRBV19	.	TRBJ1-5	.	TGTGCCAGTAGTACCTCCCCAGGTAGGCCCCAGCATTTT	CASSTSPGRPQHF
TRBV6-1	.	TRBJ2-2	.	TGTGCCAGCATAAAGGGGCTTACGAACACCGGGGAGCTGTTTTTT	CASIKGLTNTGELFF
TRBV28	.	TRBJ1-1	TRBD1	TGTGCCAGCAGTTTGGGGACAGCAAACACTGAAGCTTTCTTT	CASSLGTANTEAFF
TRBV11-1	.	TRBJ1-1	TRBD1	TGTGCCAGCAGCTATATGGGACAGGGCAACACTGAAGCTTTCTTT	CASSYMGQGNTEAFF
TRBV9	.	TRBJ2-3	TRBD2	TGTGCCAGCAGCGTAGAGCGGGGGAAGACAGATACGCAGTATTTT	CASSVERGKTDTQYF
TRBV6-6	few	TRBJ1-5	.	TGTGCCAGCCTCACGCGGGGGGACGGGCAGCCCCAGCATTTT	CASLTRGDGQPQHF
TRBV6-1	.	TRBJ1-5	TRBD1	TGTGCCACTTCGGGACAGGGGCAGGATCAGCCCCAGCATTTT	CATSGQGQDQPQHF
TRBV6-6	.	TRBJ1-1	.	TGTGCCAGCAGTTCTAGTACGAACACTGAAGCTTTCTTT	CASSSSTNTEAFF